The source of this T cell receptor (beta chain) is a study of T cell repertoires in cytomegalovirus infection. Study-wide context: Both CMV infection and a matching HLA type were indicated by public TCR beta signatures.

This clonotype was recorded many times. Its target is not known. The V gene's germline CDR1 is DFQATT and CDR2 SNEGSKA (reference sequence). CDR3 length: 15 residues. With 5 bases clipped from V and 3 bases from J, the junction kept 7 bases outside the gene matches. Regarding the study as a whole: Public TCR beta family frequency separated CMV-and-HLA carriers, including in an independent cohort. In two of eight donors, the top clonotype was HLA-C-restricted CMV-specific.

MiXCR, applied by TCRdb to the reads, yields one record per CDR3 protein. The sample carries 100,000 to 150,000 distinct CDR3 sequences, 7% to 10% recorded once. Material for sequencing was PBMCs. The source of this sequence is a human donor in good health (CMV status not recorded). Some clones in this sample may be carry-over from other donors' samples. The chain employs TRBV20-1 and TRBJ2-3; 11 nucleotides line up with TRBD2. CDR3 nucleotides: TGCAGTGCTGGAGTGACTAGCGGGGCTACAGATACGCAGTATTTT. It codes for CSAGVTSGATDTQYF.